This is a list of T cell receptor beta chains from one sample in a study of T cell repertoires in cytomegalovirus infection. One entry per CDR3 protein, called by TCRdb with MiXCR from the reads. This table has some 100,000 distinct CDR3 sequences, roughly a quarter appearing once. The sequenced material came from CD8+ T cells from PBMCs. All receptors come from a human donor in good health (CMV status not recorded). Some clones in this sample may be carry-over from other donors' samples. Each CDR3 is given with its conserved first and last residue. A D gene is named only where the DNA matches it firmly. Size values are once, few and many counts, or a class for expanded clones, and some rows have none.

>TRBV2|few|.|TRBJ2-3
CASSDVGPPTQYF
TGTGCCAGCAGTGATGTGGGACCCCCAACGCAGTATTTT
>TRBV14|.|TRBD1|TRBJ1-2
CASSLRGTVSGYTF
TGTGCCAGCAGCCTCCGGGGGACAGTCAGTGGCTACACCTTC
>TRBV3-1|many|.|TRBJ2-2
CASSQEDRELFF
TGTGCCAGCAGCCAAGAAGACCGGGAGCTGTTTTTT
>TRBV12-3/TRBV12-4|many|TRBD2|TRBJ2-2
CAGKEGTSVGGELFF
TGTGCCGGGAAGGAGGGGACTAGCGTAGGCGGGGAGCTGTTTTTT
>TRBV6-6|many|.|TRBJ2-3
CASSYYRPGTSTDTQYF
TGTGCCAGCAGTTACTATAGACCGGGAACTAGCACAGATACGCAGTATTTT
>TRBV6-2/TRBV6-3|few|.|TRBJ2-3
CASSFGLNTDTQYF
TGTGCCAGCAGTTTCGGACTTAACACAGATACGCAGTATTTT
>TRBV2|once|TRBD1|TRBJ2-1
CASKGTGGNEQFF
TGTGCCAGCAAGGGGACAGGGGGGAATGAGCAGTTCTTC
>TRBV4-1|.|TRBD1|TRBJ1-3
CASSQAGGTGLASDTIYF
TGCGCCAGCAGCCAAGCCGGTGGGACAGGGCTCGCCTCGGACACCATATATTTT
>TRBV2|.|.|TRBJ1-1
CASPNTRTRAFF
TGTGCCAGCCCTAACACCAGGACAAGGGCTTTCTTT
>TRBV19|few|.|TRBJ1-5
CASSYALWTNQPQHF
TGTGCCAGTAGTTATGCATTGTGGACTAATCAGCCCCAGCATTTT
>TRBV25-1|.|TRBD2|TRBJ2-7
CASRPAGTGSGLYYYEQYF
TGTGCCAGCAGGCCGGCGGGGACGGGTAGCGGGCTGTACTACTACGAGCAGTACTTC
>TRBV28|.|.|TRBJ2-5
CASSRLSRETQYF
TGTGCCAGCAGTCGACTGTCCCGAGAGACCCAGTACTTC
>TRBV29-1|few|.|TRBJ2-7
CSAELSGPFYEQYF
TGCAGCGCGGAACTCTCGGGGCCTTTCTACGAGCAGTACTTC
>TRBV5-6|few|.|TRBJ2-1
CASSFDVNNEQFF
TGTGCCAGCAGCTTCGATGTAAACAATGAGCAGTTCTTC
>TRBV5-5|.|TRBD1|TRBJ2-3
CASSGMDRAEGLSTDTQYF
TGTGCCAGCAGCGGGATGGACAGGGCCGAAGGACTAAGCACAGATACGCAGTATTTT
>TRBV9|.|.|TRBJ2-2
CASSAPGQGMAGELFF
TGTGCCAGCAGCGCCCCCGGGCAGGGCATGGCCGGGGAGCTGTTTTTT
>TRBV29-1|many|TRBD2|TRBJ2-7
CSVEVGTSGRQTHEQYF
TGCAGCGTTGAAGTCGGGACTAGCGGGAGACAAACCCACGAGCAGTACTTC
>TRBV20-1|.|.|TRBJ2-1
CSARDSEGNEQFF
TGCAGTGCTAGAGATTCGGAGGGAAATGAGCAGTTCTTC
>TRBV7-6|many|.|TRBJ2-5
CASSEGVYQETQYF
TGTGCCAGCAGCGAGGGCGTGTACCAAGAGACCCAGTACTTC
>TRBV7-6|.|TRBD1|TRBJ2-3
CASSSRTGGTNTQYF
TGTGCCAGCAGCTCGCGGACAGGGGGCACAAATACGCAGTATTTT
>TRBV15|few|TRBD1|TRBJ1-2
CATSRGTTGVYGYTF
TGTGCCACCAGCAGGGGAACGACAGGGGTTTATGGCTACACCTTC
>TRBV27|.|.|TRBJ2-7
CASSGTDGPRYEQYF
TGTGCCAGCAGTGGAACGGACGGTCCCAGGTACGAGCAGTACTTC